Detailed here is one T cell receptor (beta chain). The antigen remains unidentified. Data came from immunoSEQ multiplex PCR; TCRdb stores just in-frame clones and leaves some out. The sample lists 150,000 to 160,000 clones; over 75% were seen once. This sample stems from a study of T cell responses to AZD1222 COVID-19 vaccine. Germline V gives CDR1 MNHEY, CDR2 SMNVEV (reference sequence). The trim removed 2 bases at V and 4 bases at J, leaving 5 bases unmatched. This CDR3 contains 15 residues. Regarding the study as a whole: Elevations in Spike-specific TCR breadth and depth followed administration of two AZD1222 doses. Unmutated variant regions are reportedly targeted by nearly half of spike-specific TCRs.

The specimen was peripheral blood, collected on day 0 of AZD1222 vaccination. The chain is built from TRBV27 and TRBJ2-1; 7 bases are a match to TRBD2. This receptor was obtained from an adult in good health. For the CDR3, the DNA is TGTGCCAGCAGTTTAGTTGGCGGGAGATACAATGAGCAGTTCTTC. It codes for CASSLVGGRYNEQFF.